This T cell receptor beta chain was captured by sequencing in a study of blood T cell repertoires in COVID-19. At the level of the study: Samples of COVID-19 (acute and convalescent) were obtained from the United States, Italy and Spain. T cells, B-cell-depleted T cells, or PBMCs supplied cDNA or gDNA.

This CDR3 region has 14 residues. Germline values: CDR1 MDHEN, CDR2 SYDVKM. V dropped 5 bases and J dropped 10 bases, with 20 bases sitting between them. In the original processing: Estimates of nucleated cell counts were drawn from the amplification of reference gene primers. Produced via immunoSEQ multiplex PCR; TCRdb's table is partial and in-frame only. That table furnishes V, J and clone size, whereas the DNA furnished D and trimming. In the table there are 100,000 to 150,000 clones, approximately 82% of which are singletons. The chain is built from TRBV28 and TRBJ1-1, with D unresolved. This TCR derives from a woman between 50 and 59 years old with acute or convalescent COVID-19. Sequencing used peripheral blood. CDR3 sequence: CASSPEPGAVGAFF. The CDR3 DNA follows: TGTGCCAGCAGTCCGGAGCCGGGAGCCGTCGGAGCTTTCTTT.